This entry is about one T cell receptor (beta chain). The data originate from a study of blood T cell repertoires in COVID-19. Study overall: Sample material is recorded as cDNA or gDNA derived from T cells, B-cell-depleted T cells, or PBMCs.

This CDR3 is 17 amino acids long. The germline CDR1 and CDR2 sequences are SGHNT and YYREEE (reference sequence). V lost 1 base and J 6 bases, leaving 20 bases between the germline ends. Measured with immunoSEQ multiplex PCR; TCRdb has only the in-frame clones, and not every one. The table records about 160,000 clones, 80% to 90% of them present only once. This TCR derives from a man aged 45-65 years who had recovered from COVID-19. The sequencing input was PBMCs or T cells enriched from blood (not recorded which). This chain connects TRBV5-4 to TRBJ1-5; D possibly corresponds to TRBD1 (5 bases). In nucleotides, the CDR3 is TGTGCCAGCAGCTTGACCCACAGGCCAGTACTAGCTCAGCCCCAGCATTTT. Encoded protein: CASSLTHRPVLAQPQHF.